The clone carrying this T cell receptor beta chain came up once. The data are from a study of blood T cell repertoires in COVID-19. V lost 4 bases to trimming and J lost 3 bases, with 6 bases between them. This CDR3 has 13 residues. Germline V gene data show CDR1 as SGHDN and CDR2 as FVKESK. Only in-frame clones appear in the TCRdb table, and some are missing; sequencing was by immunoSEQ multiplex PCR. The sample includes 70,000 to 95,000 clones, roughly nine tenths of them seen just once. This rearrangement joins TRBV14 to TRBJ1-4; D ambiguous. The sequence was collected from a woman older than 75 with active COVID-19. Sequenced input: peripheral blood. CDR3 nucleotides: TGTGCCAGCAGCCCTAACCCTAATGAAAAACTGTTTTTT. Translation: CASSPNPNEKLFF.